This T cell receptor beta chain stems from a study of blood T cell repertoires in COVID-19 (dated by TCRdb to about 2020). Turning to the overall study: The collaborator samples originated in the United States, Italy and Spain and spanned the acute and convalescent phases of COVID-19. The prospective study material was composed of cDNA or gDNA derived from T cells, B-cell-depleted T cells, or PBMCs. The dataset comprised deeply sampled blood TCRbeta repertoires from subjects exposed to, actively infected with, or recovered from COVID-19. The repertoires were released in a freely available public database meant as a resource for research on the immune response to SARS-CoV-2. Samples came from the ongoing ImmuneRACE study (first 160 participants) plus 1,254 subjects from 6 global collaborators. A de-identified subject ID, COVID-19 status, age in years and sex were almost always included in the sample metadata. Where available, HLA class I and class II types were taken from metadata supplied by the sample provider and were not determined by assay-based typing. General study outcomes and caveats: Clinical and demographic metadata were provided uncurated, with the amount varying by source and participant.

There are 13 amino acids in the CDR3, from cysteine to phenylalanine inclusive. Only the CDR3 portion is preserved as DNA: 39 bases, with reading frame beginning at the first base. The CDR1 and CDR2 encoded by the germline V gene (reference sequence) are LNHDA and SQIVND. Trimming costs V 5 bases and J 6 bases, and their ends lie 13 bases apart. The immunoSEQ Assay, a bias-controlled multiplex PCR, was used to amplify TCRbeta CDR3 regions from genomic DNA. Turning to the authors' computational methods: The number of nucleated cells in each sample was estimated from the amplification of reference gene primers within the assay. Sequence reads were collapsed and filtered to measure the absolute abundance of every unique TCRbeta CDR3 rearrangement. For each sample, productive Simpson clonality was calculated by taking the square root of Simpson's diversity index across productive rearrangements. This immuneACCESS table, as held by TCRdb, lists in-frame sequences with V and J called but not all clones. Of the missing ones, under half trace to an unresolved V gene in checked studies; the others have no known cause. D and trimming were read from the DNA, whereas the V and J calls and clone size are those reported in that table. This sample gives 100,000 to 120,000 clones in total; over 60% of them show up just once. About 4.1% of the sample comes from the top ten.

Comment on this clone: Its antigen target is currently unknown. Base qualities are not provided; no much larger clone lies one nucleotide away.

The collaborating institutions used their own protocols to collect whole blood in K2EDTA tubes. For TCRbeta analysis, collaborators shipped samples in one of three forms: frozen whole blood, isolated PBMCs, or DNA extracted from either of those sample types. The sequencing input was peripheral blood. The origin of this receptor is a woman older than 75 with acute or convalescent COVID-19. The sequence is built from TRBV19 and TRBJ1-2; matching of 5 bases hints at TRBD1 as the D gene. The CDR3 is CASSVGGANGYTF. The nucleotide sequence reads as follows: TGTGCCAGTAGTGTCGGTGGGGCGAATGGCTACACCTTC.